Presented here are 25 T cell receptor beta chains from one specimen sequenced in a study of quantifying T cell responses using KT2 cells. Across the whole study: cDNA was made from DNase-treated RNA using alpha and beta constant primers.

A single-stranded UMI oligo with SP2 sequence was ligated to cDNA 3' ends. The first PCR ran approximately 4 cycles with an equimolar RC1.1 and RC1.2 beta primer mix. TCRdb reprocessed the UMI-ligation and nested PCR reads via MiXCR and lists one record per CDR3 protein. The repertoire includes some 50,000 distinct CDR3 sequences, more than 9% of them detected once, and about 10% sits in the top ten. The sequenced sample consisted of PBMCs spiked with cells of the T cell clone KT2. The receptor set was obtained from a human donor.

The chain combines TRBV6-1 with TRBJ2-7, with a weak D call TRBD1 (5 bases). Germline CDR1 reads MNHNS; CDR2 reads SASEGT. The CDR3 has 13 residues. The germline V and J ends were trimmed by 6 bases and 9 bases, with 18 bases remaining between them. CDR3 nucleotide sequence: TGTGCCAGCAGCCCCCGTGGGCAGGGAACGCAGTACTTC. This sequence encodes CASSPRGQGTQYF.

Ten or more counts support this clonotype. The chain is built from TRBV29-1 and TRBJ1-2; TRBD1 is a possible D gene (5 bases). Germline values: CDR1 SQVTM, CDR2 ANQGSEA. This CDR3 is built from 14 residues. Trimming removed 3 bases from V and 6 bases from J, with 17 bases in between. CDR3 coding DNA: TGCAGCGTTGAGGTTGACAGCGGCGTGAATGGCTACACCTTC. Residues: CSVEVDSGVNGYTF.

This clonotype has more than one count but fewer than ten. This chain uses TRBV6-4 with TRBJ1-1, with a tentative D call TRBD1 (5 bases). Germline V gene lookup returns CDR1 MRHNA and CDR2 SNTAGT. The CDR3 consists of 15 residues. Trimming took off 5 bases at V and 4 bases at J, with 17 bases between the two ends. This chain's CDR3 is CASSPDQGRGTEAFF. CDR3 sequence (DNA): TGTGCCAGCAGTCCTGATCAGGGCCGAGGCACTGAAGCTTTCTTT.

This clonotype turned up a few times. The CDR3 protein is CSVEGTSGRTDTQYF. The CDR3 DNA reads TGCAGCGTTGAAGGGACTAGCGGGAGAACAGATACGCAGTATTTT. V gene TRBV29-1 combines with J gene TRBJ2-3; TRBD2 agrees at 13 bases. V lost 1 base to trimming and J lost 3 bases; unmatched junction nucleotides: 1. This CDR3 has 15 residues. Germline CDR1 and CDR2: SQVTM and ANQGSEA.

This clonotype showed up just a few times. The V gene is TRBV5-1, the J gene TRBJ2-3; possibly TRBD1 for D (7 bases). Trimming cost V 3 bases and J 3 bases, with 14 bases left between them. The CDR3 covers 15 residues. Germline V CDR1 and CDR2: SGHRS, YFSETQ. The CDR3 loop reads CASSSSGGWTDTQYF. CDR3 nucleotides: TGCGCCAGCAGCTCCTCAGGGGGGTGGACAGATACGCAGTATTTT.

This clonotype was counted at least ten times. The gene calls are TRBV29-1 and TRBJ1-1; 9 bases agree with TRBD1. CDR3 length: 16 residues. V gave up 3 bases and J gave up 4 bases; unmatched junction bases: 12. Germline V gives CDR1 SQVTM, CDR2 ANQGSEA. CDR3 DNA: TGCAGCGTTGACGGGACAGGGTCTAGGTTGGGCACTGAAGCTTTCTTT. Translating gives CSVDGTGSRLGTEAFF.

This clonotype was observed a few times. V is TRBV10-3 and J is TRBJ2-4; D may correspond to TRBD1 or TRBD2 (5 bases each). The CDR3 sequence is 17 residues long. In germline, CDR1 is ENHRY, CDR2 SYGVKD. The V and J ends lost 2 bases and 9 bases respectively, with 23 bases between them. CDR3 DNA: TGTGCCATCAGTGAGCCCGGGGTCGCCAGGGATAAGGGCATTCAGTACTTC. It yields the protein CAISEPGVARDKGIQYF.

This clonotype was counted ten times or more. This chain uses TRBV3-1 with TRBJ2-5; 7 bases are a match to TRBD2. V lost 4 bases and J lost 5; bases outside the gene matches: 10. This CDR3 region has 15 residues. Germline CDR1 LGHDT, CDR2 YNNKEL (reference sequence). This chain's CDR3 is CASSLPGGGAETQYF. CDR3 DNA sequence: TGTGCCAGCAGCCTTCCTGGCGGGGGTGCGGAGACCCAGTACTTC.

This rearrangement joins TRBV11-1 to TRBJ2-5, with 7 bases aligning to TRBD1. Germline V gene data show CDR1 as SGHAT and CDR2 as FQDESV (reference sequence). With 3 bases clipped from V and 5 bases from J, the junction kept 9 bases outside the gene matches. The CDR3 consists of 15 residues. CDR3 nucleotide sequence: TGTGCCAGCAGCTTTGGACAGGACCATGCGGAGACCCAGTACTTC. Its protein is CASSFGQDHAETQYF.

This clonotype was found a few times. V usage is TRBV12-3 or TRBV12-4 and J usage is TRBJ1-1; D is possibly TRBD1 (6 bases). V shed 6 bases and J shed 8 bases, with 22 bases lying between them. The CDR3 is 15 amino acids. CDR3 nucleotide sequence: TGTGCCAGCAGACAAAGCGGGGGGGCGCATTCCGAAGCTTTCTTT. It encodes CASRQSGGAHSEAFF.

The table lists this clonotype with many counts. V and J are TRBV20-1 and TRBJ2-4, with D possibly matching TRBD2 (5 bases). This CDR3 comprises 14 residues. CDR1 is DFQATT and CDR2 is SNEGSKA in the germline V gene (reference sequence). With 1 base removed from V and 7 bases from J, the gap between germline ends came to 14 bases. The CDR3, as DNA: TGCAGTGCTAGAGCTCTGGTATCGGGGAACATTCAGTACTTC. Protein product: CSARALVSGNIQYF.

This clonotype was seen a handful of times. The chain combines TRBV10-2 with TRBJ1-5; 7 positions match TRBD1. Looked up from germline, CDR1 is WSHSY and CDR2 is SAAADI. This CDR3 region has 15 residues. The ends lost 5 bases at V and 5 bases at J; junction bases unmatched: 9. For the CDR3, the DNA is TGCGCCAGCAGTCAGGAAGGGGGCTCTTATCAGCCCCAGCATTTT. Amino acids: CASSQEGGSYQPQHF.

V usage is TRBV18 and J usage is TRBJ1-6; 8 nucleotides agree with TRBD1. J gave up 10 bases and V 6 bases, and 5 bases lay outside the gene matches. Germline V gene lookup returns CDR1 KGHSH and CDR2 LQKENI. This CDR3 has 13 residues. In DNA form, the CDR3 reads TGTGCCAGCTCTACGGACAGGGACTCACCCCTCCACTTT. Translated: CASSTDRDSPLHF.

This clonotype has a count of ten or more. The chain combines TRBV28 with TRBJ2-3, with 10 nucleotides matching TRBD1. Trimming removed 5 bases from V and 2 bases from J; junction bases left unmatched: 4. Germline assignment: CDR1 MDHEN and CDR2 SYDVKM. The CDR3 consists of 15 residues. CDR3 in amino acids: CASSPGQGSTDTQYF. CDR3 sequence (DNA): TGTGCCAGCAGTCCGGGACAGGGGTCCACAGATACGCAGTATTTT.

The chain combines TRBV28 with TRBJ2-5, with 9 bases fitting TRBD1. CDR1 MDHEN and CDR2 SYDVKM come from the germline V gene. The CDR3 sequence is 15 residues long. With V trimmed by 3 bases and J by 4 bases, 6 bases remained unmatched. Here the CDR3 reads CASSLSGQGSETQYF. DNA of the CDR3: TGTGCCAGCAGTTTGTCCGGACAGGGGTCAGAGACCCAGTACTTC. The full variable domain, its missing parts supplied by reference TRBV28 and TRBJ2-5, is DVKVTQSSRYLVKRTGEKVFLECVQDMDHENMFWYRQDPGLGLRLIYFSYDVKMKEKGDIPEGYSVSREKKERFSLILESASTNQTSMYLCASSLSGQGSETQYFGPGTRLLVL.

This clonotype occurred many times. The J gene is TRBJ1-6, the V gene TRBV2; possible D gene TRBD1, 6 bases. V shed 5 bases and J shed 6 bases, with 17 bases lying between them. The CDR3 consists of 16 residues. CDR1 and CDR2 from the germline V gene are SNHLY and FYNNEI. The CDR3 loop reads CASSSPGHRSNSPLHF. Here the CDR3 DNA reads TGTGCCAGCAGTTCACCGGGACACCGCTCTAATTCACCCCTCCACTTT.

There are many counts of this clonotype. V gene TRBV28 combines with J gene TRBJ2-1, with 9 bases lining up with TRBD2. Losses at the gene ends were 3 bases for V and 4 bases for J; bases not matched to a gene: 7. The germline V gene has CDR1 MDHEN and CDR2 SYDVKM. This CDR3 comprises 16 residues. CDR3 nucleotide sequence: TGTGCCAGCAGTTTTCGTTGGACTAGCGTTTACAATGAGCAGTTCTTC. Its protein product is CASSFRWTSVYNEQFF.

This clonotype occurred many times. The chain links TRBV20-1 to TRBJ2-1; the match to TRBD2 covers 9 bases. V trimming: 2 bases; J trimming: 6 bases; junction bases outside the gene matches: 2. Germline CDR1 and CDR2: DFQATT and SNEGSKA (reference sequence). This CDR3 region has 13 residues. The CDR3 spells CSARILAGNEQFF. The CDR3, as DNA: TGCAGTGCTAGAATACTAGCGGGCAATGAGCAGTTCTTC.

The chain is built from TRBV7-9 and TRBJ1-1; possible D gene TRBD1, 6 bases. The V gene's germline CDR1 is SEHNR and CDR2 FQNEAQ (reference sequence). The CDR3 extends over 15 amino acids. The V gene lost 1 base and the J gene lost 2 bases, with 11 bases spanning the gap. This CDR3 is CASSLVMDSNTEAFF. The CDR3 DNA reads TGTGCCAGCAGCTTAGTAATGGACAGTAACACTGAAGCTTTCTTT.

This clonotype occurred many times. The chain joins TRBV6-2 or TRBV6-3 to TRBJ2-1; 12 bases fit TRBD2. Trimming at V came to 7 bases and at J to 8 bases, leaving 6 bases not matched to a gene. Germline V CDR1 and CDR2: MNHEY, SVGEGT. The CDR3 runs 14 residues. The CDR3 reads CASTHTSGRYEQFF. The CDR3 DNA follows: TGTGCCAGCACCCACACTAGCGGGAGGTATGAGCAGTTCTTC.

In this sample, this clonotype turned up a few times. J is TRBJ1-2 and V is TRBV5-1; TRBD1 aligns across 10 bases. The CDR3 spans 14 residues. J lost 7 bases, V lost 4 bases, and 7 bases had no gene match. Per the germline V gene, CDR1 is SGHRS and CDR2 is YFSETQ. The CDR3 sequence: CASSLRQGASGYTF. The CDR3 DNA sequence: TGCGCCAGCAGCCTTCGACAGGGGGCGAGTGGCTACACCTTC.

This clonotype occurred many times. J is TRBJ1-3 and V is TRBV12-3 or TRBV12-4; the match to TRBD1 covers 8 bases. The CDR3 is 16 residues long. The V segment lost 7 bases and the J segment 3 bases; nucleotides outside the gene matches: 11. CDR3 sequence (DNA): TGTGCCAGCAACTTCCTTTCCGGGACAGGTGGAAACACCATATATTTT. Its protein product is CASNFLSGTGGNTIYF.

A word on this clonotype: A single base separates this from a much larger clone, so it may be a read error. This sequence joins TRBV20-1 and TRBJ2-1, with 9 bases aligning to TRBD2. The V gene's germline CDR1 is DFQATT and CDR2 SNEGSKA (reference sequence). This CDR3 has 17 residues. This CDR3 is CSASSLAGLSSYNEKFF. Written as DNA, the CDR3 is TGCAGTGCTAGTAGCCTAGCGGGGCTTAGCTCCTACAATGAGAAGTTCTTC.

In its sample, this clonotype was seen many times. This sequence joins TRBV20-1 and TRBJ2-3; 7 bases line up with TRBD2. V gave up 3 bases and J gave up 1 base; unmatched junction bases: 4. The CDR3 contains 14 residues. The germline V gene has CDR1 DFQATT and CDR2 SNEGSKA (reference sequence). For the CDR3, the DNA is TGCAGTGCTAGGGGACTATCACGCACAGATACGCAGTATTTT. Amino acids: CSARGLSRTDTQYF.

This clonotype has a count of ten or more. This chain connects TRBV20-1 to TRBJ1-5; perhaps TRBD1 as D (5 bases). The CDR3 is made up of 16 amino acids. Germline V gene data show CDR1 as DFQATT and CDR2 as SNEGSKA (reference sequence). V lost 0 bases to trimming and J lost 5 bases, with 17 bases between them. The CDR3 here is CSAREATVRFYQPQHF. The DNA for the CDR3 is TGCAGTGCTAGAGAGGCGACAGTCAGATTTTATCAGCCCCAGCATTTT.